This entry describes one TCR beta chain. What it recognizes is unknown. This entry comes from a study of blood T cells in healthy people across ages. A second PCR, run for about 6 to 11 cycles, used a sample-barcoded 5' primer plus a J-beta primer mix. Each cDNA molecule was tagged by a template-switch adaptor that had 12 random nucleotides. TCRdb re-called the 5' RACE reads through MiXCR, storing one row per CDR3 protein. This sample has approximately 880,000 distinct CDR3 sequences, with around 48% found just once. The CDR3 sequence is 15 residues long. With V trimmed by 3 bases and J by 1 base, 5 bases remained unmatched. The germline V gene has CDR1 LGHDT and CDR2 YNNKEL (reference sequence). General study points: One million T cells yielded diversity estimates that were considered underestimates.

Sequenced input: blood. The source of this sequence is a man aged 25 to 45 in good health. The J gene is TRBJ2-5, the V gene TRBV3-1, with TRBD2 matching over 7 bases. CDR3 loop: CASSQGTTAQETQYF. Written as DNA, the CDR3 is TGTGCCAGCAGCCAGGGGACTACCGCCCAAGAGACCCAGTACTTC.